The present entry profiles one TCR beta chain with its context. Its cognate antigen is unknown. Sequenced by immunoSEQ multiplex PCR; TCRdb stores in-frame clones only, minus some. This table holds 35,000 to 45,000 clones, roughly three quarters found once. This sample stems from a study of memory CD4+ T cells and cytomegalovirus serostatus. Study overall: Of the healthy Belgian adults, 9 were CMV seropositive and about 24 seronegative.

General study findings and limits: Suggested: most of the CMV-linked TCR signature lies in CD4+ memory cells.

The CDR3 has 11 amino acids. Trimming took 2 bases from V and 9 from J, leaving 5 bases between them. Germline V gene sequence: CDR1 SGHTA, CDR2 FQGNSA. The sort gate was single viable CD3+CD4+CD8-CD45RO+ cells for memory CD4+ T cells. CMV serostatus came from serum IgG against pp150, pp28, p38, p52. This TCR derives from an adult in good health and CMV-seronegative. Sequencing used memory CD4+ T cells from blood. The genes are TRBV7-2 and TRBJ2-1; D call uncertain. CDR3 loop: CASSLWGEQFF. CDR3 in DNA: TGTGCCAGCAGCTTATGGGGTGAGCAGTTCTTC.